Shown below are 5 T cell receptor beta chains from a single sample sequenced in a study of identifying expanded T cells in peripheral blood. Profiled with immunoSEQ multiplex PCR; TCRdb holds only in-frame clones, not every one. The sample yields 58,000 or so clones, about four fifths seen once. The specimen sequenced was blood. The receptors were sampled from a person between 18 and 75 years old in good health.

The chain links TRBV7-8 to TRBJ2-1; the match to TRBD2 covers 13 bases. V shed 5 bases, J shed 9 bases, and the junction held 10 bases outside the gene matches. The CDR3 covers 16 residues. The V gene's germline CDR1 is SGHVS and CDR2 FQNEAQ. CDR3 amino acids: CASSGGLAGRDSEQFF. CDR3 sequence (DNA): TGTGCCAGCAGCGGGGGACTAGCGGGGCGAGACAGTGAGCAGTTCTTC.

The DNA for the CDR3 is TGTGCCAGCAACAGGGGCGGTGAGACCGCGGGAGTGAAAGATACGCAGTATTTT. The encoded protein is CASNRGGETAGVKDTQYF. This rearrangement joins TRBV5-4 to TRBJ2-3; the D gene could be TRBD1 or TRBD2 (7 bases each). Germline V gene data show CDR1 as SGHNT and CDR2 as YYREEE (reference sequence). The CDR3 runs 18 residues. Trimming took off 6 bases at V and 5 bases at J, with 28 bases between the two ends.

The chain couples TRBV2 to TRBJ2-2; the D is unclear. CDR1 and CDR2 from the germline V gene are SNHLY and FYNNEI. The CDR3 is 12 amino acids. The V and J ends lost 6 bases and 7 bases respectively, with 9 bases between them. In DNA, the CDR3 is TGTGCCAGCAGCGCTAGTTTCGGGGAGCTGTTTTTT. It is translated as CASSASFGELFF.

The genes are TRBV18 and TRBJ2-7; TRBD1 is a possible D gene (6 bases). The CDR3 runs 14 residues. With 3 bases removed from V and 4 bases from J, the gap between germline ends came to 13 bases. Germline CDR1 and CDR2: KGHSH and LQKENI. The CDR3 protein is CASSPRTGLYEQYF. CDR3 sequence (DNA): TGTGCCAGCTCACCTCGTACAGGGTTGTACGAGCAGTACTTC.

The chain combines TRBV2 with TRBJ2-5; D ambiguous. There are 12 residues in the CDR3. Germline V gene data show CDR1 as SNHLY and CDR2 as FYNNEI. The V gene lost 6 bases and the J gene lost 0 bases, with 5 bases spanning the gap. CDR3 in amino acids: CASRSNQETQYF. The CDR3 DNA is TGTGCCAGCAGGAGTAACCAAGAGACCCAGTACTTC.